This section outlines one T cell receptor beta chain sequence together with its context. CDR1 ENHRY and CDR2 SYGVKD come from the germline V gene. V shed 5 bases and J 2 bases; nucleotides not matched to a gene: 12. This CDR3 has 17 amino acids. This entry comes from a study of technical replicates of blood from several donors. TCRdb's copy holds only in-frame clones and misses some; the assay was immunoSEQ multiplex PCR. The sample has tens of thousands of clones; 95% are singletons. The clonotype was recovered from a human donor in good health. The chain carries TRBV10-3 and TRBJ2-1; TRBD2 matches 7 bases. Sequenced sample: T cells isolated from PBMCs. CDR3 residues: CAISPSKAGPTYNEQFF. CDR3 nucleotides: TGTGCCATCAGTCCATCTAAAGCGGGGCCAACCTACAATGAGCAGTTCTTC.